This record covers a single T cell receptor beta chain. Its target is unknown. This entry comes from a study of vaccination effects on CD4 cells after COVID-19. At the level of the study: Post-vaccine samples followed the second dose by a median of 72 days. General study points: Small numbers of convalescent patients limited the study. It also lacked early post-infection timepoints.

Sequencing followed a ViraFEST assay step that expanded antigen-specific CD4+ T cells with viral peptide pools. Following 10 days of culture, CD4+ T cells were isolated. The vaccine given was either BNT162b2 or mRNA-1273, in two doses. Cultivation was performed at 1.5 million to 2.5 million PBMC per well with 10 IU/ml IL-2 and 9 to 10 ug/ml peptides added. TCRdb's table, derived via immunoSEQ multiplex PCR, lists solely in-frame clones and lacks some. This sample has some 29,000 clones, with under 85% found just once. Specimen: CD4+ T cells from PBMCs cultured with HCoV-OC43 spike peptides, collected after COVID-19 vaccination. Subset given: HCoV-OC43 spike overlapping peptide pool stimulation. The source of this sequence is a human donor who received a COVID-19 vaccine.

The CDR3 loop reads CASGLVGKGAQYF. For the CDR3, the DNA is TGTGCTAGTGGTTTGGTTGGGAAGGGGGCCCAGTACTTC. The chain carries TRBV12-5 and TRBJ2-5; D might be TRBD1 (6 bases). With 0 bases removed from V and 9 bases from J, the gap between germline ends came to 11 bases. The CDR3 is 13 amino acids. Germline-derived CDR1 and CDR2 are LGHNT and FRNRAP.